This T cell receptor (beta chain) derives from a study of blood T cell repertoires in COVID-19. Study-wide context: Samples of COVID-19 (acute and convalescent) were obtained from the United States, Italy and Spain. T cells, B-cell-depleted T cells, or PBMCs provided the cDNA or gDNA that served as material.

Deletions cut 5 bases from V and 4 bases from J, with 11 bases between. The CDR3 loop spans 13 amino acids. Original processing notes: Amplification with reference gene primers provided the estimates of nucleated cell counts. Produced via immunoSEQ multiplex PCR; TCRdb's table is partial and in-frame only. D and trimming come from the DNA, and the V and J calls and clone size come from that table. Counted here are hundreds of thousands of clones, roughly 90% occurring once; the ten biggest clones make up 2.2%. This chain uses TRBV12-3 or TRBV12-4 with TRBJ1-2; D gene ambiguous. The origin of this receptor is a woman aged 45 to 65 who had recovered from COVID-19. Sequenced material: peripheral blood. The chain's CDR3 is CASSARWAYGYTF. The DNA for the CDR3 is TGTGCCAGCAGTGCCAGGTGGGCCTATGGCTACACCTTC.